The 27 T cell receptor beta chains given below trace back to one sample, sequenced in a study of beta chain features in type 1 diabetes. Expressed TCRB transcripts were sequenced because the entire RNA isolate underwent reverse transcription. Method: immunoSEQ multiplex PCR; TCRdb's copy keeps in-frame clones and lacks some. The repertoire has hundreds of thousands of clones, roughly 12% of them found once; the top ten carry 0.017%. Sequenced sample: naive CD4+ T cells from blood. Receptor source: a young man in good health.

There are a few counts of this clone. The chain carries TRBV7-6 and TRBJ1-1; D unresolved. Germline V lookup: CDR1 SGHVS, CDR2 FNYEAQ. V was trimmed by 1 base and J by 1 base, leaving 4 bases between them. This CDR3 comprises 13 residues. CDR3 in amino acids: CASSLGQNTEAFF. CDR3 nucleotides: TGTGCCAGCAGCTTAGGACAGAACACTGAAGCTTTCTTT.

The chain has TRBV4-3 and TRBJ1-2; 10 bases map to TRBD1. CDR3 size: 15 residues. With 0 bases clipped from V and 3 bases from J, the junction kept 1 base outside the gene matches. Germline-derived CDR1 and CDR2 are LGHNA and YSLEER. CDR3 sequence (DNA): TGCGCCAGCAGCCAAGATGGACAGGGGGACTATGGCTACACCTTC. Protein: CASSQDGQGDYGYTF.

CDR3 DNA sequence: TGTGCCAGCAGCCGGGGACTAGCAGGTCGGGAGACCCAGTACTTC. Translating gives CASSRGLAGRETQYF. V is TRBV28 and J is TRBJ2-5, with TRBD2 matching over 9 bases. Germline V lookup: CDR1 MDHEN, CDR2 SYDVKM. The CDR3 consists of 15 residues. V trimming: 6 bases; J trimming: 5 bases; junction bases outside the gene matches: 10.

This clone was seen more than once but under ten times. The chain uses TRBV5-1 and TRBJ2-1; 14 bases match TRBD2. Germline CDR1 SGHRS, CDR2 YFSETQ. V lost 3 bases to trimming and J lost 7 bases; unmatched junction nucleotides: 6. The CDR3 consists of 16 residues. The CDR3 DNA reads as TGCGCCAGCAGCTCGGCGGGGACTAGCGGGAGAAATGAGCAGTTCTTC. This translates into CASSSAGTSGRNEQFF. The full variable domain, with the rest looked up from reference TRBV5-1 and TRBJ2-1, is KAGVTQTPRYLIKTRGQQVTLSCSPISGHRSVSWYQQTPGQGLQFLFEYFSETQRNKGNFPGRFSGRQFSNSRSEMNVSTLELGDSALYLCASSSAGTSGRNEQFFGPGTRLTVL.

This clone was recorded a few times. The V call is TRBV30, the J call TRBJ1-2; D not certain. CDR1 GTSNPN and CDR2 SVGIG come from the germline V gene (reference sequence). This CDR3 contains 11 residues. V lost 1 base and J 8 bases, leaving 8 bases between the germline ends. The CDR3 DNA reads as TGTGCCTGGAGTGGTCAAGAGGGCTACACCTTC. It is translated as CAWSGQEGYTF. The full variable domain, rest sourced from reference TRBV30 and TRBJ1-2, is SQTIHQWPATLVQPVGSPLSLECTVEGTSNPNLYWYRQAAGRGLQLLFYSVGIGQISSEVPQNLSASRPQDRQFILSSKKLLLSDSGFYLCAWSGQEGYTFGSGTRLTVV.

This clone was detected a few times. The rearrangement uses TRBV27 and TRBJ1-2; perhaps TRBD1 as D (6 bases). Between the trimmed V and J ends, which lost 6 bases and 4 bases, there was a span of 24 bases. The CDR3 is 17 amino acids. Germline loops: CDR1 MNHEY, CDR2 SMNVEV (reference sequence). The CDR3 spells CASSPMRGREGRYGYTF. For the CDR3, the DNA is TGTGCCAGCAGCCCAATGCGGGGGCGGGAGGGGCGCTATGGCTACACCTTC.

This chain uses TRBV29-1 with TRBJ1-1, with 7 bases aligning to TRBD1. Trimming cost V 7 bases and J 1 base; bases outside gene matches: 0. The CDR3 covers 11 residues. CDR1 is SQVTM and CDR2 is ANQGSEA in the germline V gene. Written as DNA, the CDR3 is TGCAGCGGGACAGGGAACACTGAAGCTTTCTTT. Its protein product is CSGTGNTEAFF.

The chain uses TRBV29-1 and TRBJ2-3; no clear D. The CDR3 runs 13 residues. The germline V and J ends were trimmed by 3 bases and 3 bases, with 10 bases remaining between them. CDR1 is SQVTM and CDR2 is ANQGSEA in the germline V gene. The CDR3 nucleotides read TGCAGCGTTGAGAGTGCTGCAACAGATACGCAGTATTTT. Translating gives CSVESAATDTQYF.

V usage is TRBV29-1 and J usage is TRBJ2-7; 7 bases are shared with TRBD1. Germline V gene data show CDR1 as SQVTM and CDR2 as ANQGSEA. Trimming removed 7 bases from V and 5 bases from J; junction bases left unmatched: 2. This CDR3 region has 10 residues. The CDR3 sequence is CSARGNEQYF. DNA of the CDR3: TGCAGCGCCAGGGGGAACGAGCAGTACTTC.

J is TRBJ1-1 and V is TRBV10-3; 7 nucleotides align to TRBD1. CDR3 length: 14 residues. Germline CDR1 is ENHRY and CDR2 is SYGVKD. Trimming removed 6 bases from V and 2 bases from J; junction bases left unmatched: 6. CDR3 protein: CAIRRDSANTEAFF. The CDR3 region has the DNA TGTGCCATCAGACGGGACAGTGCAAACACTGAAGCTTTCTTT.

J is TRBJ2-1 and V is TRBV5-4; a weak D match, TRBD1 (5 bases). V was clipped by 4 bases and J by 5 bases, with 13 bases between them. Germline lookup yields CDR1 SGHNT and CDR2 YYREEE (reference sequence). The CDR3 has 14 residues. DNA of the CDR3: TGTGCCAGCAGCCAATTAGGGGTTCACAATGAGCAGTTCTTC. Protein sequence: CASSQLGVHNEQFF.

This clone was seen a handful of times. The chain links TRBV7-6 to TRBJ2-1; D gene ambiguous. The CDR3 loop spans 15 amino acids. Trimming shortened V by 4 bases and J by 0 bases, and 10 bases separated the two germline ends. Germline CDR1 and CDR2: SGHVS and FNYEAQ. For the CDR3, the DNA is TGTGCCAGCAGCTCCTCCCCTAGCTCCTACAATGAGCAGTTCTTC. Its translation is CASSSSPSSYNEQFF.

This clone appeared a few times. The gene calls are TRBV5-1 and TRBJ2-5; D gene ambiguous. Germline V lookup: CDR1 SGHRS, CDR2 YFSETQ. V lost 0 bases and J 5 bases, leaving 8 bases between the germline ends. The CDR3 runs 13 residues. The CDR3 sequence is CASSLDYVETQYF. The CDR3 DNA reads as TGCGCCAGCAGCTTGGACTATGTGGAGACCCAGTACTTC.

The CDR3 protein is CASSPSRDRVGANVLTF. CDR3 DNA sequence: TGTGCCAGCAGTCCGTCCCGGGACAGGGTTGGGGCCAACGTCCTGACTTTC. V gene TRBV28 combines with J gene TRBJ2-6; 9 nucleotides match TRBD1. V was pared by 5 bases and J by 3 bases, with 8 bases of the junction left unmatched. Germline loops: CDR1 MDHEN, CDR2 SYDVKM. This CDR3 contains 17 residues. Looking up the rest from reference TRBV28 and TRBJ2-6 gives the full variable domain: DVKVTQSSRYLVKRTGEKVFLECVQDMDHENMFWYRQDPGLGLRLIYFSYDVKMKEKGDIPEGYSVSREKKERFSLILESASTNQTSMYLCASSPSRDRVGANVLTFGAGSRLTVL.

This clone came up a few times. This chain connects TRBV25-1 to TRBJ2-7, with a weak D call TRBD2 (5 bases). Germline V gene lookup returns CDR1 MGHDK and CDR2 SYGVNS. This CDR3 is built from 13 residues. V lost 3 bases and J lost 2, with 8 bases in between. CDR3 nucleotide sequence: TGTGCCAGCAGTGACGGGGTTACCTACGAGCAGTACTTC. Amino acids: CASSDGVTYEQYF.

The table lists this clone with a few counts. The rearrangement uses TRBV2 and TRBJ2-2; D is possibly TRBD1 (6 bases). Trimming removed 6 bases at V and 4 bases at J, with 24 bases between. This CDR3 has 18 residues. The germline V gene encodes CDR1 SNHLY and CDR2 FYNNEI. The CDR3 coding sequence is TGTGCCAGCAGCGCCACGAGGGGGAAGGTTCCTCGCACCGGGGAGCTGTTTTTT. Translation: CASSATRGKVPRTGELFF.

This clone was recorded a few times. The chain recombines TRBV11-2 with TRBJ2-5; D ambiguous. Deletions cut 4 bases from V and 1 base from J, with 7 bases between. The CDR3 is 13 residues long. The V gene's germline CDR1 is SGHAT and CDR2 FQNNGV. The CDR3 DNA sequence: TGTGCCAGCAGCTCCCTTTCCCAAGAGACCCAGTACTTC. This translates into CASSSLSQETQYF. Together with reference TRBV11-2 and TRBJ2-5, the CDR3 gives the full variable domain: EAGVAQSPRYKIIEKRQSVAFWCNPISGHATLYWYQQILGQGPKLLIQFQNNGVVDDSQLPKDRFSAERLKGVDSTLKIQPAKLEDSAVYLCASSSLSQETQYFGPGTRLLVL.

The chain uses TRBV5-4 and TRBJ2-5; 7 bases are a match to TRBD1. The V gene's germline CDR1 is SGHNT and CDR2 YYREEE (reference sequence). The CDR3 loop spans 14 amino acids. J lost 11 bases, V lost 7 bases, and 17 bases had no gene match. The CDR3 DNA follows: TGTGCCAGCGGCCAGGGGGACCGCCTGGGGGAGCAGTACTTC. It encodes CASGQGDRLGEQYF.

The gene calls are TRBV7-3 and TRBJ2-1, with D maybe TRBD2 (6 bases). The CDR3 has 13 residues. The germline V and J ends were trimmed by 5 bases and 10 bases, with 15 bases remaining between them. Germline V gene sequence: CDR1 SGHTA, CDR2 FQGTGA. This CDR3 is CASSPTWAGEQFF. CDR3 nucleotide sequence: TGTGCCAGCAGCCCGACGTGGGCGGGGGAGCAGTTCTTC.

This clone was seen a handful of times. The CDR3 nucleotides are TGTGCCAGCAGCTTAGTGGTTCGGGACAGCTACAATGAGCAGTTCTTC. Translated: CASSLVVRDSYNEQFF. The chain has TRBV7-8 and TRBJ2-1, with 7 bases matching TRBD1. Germline trimming cut 1 base from V and 3 bases from J; bases unmatched to any gene: 6. The germline V gene encodes CDR1 SGHVS and CDR2 FQNEAQ. This CDR3 contains 16 residues.

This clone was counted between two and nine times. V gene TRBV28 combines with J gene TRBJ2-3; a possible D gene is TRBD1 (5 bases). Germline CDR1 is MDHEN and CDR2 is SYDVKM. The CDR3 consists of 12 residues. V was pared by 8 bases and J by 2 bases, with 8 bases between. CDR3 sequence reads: CASGAPTDTQYF. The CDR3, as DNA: TGTGCCAGCGGGGCCCCCACAGATACGCAGTATTTT. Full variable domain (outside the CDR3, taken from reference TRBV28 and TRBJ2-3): DVKVTQSSRYLVKRTGEKVFLECVQDMDHENMFWYRQDPGLGLRLIYFSYDVKMKEKGDIPEGYSVSREKKERFSLILESASTNQTSMYLCASGAPTDTQYFGPGTRLTVL.

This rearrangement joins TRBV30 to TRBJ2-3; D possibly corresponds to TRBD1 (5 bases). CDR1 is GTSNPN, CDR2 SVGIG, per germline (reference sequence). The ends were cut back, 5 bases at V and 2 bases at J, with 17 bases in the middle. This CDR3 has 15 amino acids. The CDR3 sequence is CAWVDKTVNTDTQYF. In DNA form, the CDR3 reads TGTGCCTGGGTGGACAAGACCGTCAACACAGATACGCAGTATTTT.

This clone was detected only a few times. The CDR3 loop reads CASSVLGYTDTQYF. The CDR3 DNA is TGTGCCAGCAGCGTACTAGGATACACAGATACGCAGTATTTT. The chain has TRBV9 and TRBJ2-3; D is unresolved. Trimming left V 1 base short and J 2 bases short, with 8 bases between. CDR3 length equals 14 residues. Germline CDR1 SGDLS, CDR2 YYNGEE.

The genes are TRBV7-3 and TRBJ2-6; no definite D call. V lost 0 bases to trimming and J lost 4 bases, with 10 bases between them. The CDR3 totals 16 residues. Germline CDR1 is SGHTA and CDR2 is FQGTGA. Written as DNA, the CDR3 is TGTGCCAGCAGCTTAACTGTCGTCCGGGGGGCCAACGTCCTGACTTTC. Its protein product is CASSLTVVRGANVLTF. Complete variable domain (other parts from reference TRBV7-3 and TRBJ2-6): GAGVSQTPSNKVTEKGKYVELRCDPISGHTALYWYRQSLGQGPEFLIYFQGTGAADDSGLPNDRFFAVRPEGSVSTLKIQRTERGDSAVYLCASSLTVVRGANVLTFGAGSRLTVL.

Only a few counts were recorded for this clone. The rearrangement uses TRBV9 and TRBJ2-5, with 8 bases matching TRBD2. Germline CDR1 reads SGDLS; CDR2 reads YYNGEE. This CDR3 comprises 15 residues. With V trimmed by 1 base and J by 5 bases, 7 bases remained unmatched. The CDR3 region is CASSVWGTRRETQYF. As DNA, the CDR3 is TGTGCCAGCAGCGTATGGGGGACTAGAAGGGAGACCCAGTACTTC.

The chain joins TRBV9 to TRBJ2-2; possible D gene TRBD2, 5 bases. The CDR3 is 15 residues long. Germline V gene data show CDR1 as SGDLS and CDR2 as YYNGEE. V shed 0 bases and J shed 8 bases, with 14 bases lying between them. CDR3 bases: TGTGCCAGCAGCGTAGCACAAGGAGGAGGAGGGGAGCTGTTTTTT. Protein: CASSVAQGGGGELFF.

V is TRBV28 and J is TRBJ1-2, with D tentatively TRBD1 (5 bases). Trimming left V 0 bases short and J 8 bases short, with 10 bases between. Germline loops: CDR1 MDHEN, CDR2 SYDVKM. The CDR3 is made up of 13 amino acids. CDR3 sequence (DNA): TGTGCCAGCAGTTTATGGCAGGGAAGGGGCTACACCTTC. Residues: CASSLWQGRGYTF.